The 3 T cell receptor beta chains below come from one sample, sequenced in a study of T cell responses to AZD1222 COVID-19 vaccine. Clones were read by immunoSEQ multiplex PCR, and TCRdb kept only the in-frame ones, dropping some. The sample lists 95,000 to 100,000 clones; roughly 90% were seen once. This specimen was peripheral blood, taken 28 days after the second AZD1222 dose. The receptors here all came from an adult who received the AZD1222 COVID-19 vaccine.

J is TRBJ1-2 and V is TRBV10-3, with 7 bases identical to TRBD1. CDR1 ENHRY and CDR2 SYGVKD come from the germline V gene. This CDR3 spans 13 amino acids. Trimming took 1 base from V and 7 from J; bases not matched to a gene: 3. The CDR3 is CAISELNRGGYTF. CDR3 DNA sequence: TGTGCCATCAGTGAGTTAAACAGGGGTGGCTACACCTTC.

A single count supports this clone. The J gene is TRBJ2-6, the V gene TRBV7-2, with 11 nucleotides matching TRBD2. J was trimmed by 1 base and V by 5 bases; bases with no gene match: 7. Germline V gene data show CDR1 as SGHTA and CDR2 as FQGNSA. CDR3 length: 18 residues. The CDR3 sequence is CASSPYGTSGSGANVLTF. The CDR3 region has the DNA TGTGCCAGCAGCCCGTATGGGACTAGCGGTTCTGGGGCCAACGTCCTGACTTTC.

The chain links TRBV5-1 to TRBJ1-1; 9 bases align to TRBD1. The J segment lost 4 bases and the V segment lost 0 bases, leaving 7 bases of the junction unmatched. The CDR3 contains 16 residues. Germline CDR1 reads SGHRS; CDR2 reads YFSETQ. The DNA of the CDR3 is TGCGCCAGCAGCTTGGGGACAGGGGCGGCTAGCACTGAAGCTTTCTTT. Amino acid sequence: CASSLGTGAASTEAFF. Combining the CDR3 with reference TRBV5-1 and TRBJ1-1 gives the whole variable domain KAGVTQTPRYLIKTRGQQVTLSCSPISGHRSVSWYQQTPGQGLQFLFEYFSETQRNKGNFPGRFSGRQFSNSRSEMNVSTLELGDSALYLCASSLGTGAASTEAFFGQGTRLTVV.